The sequence of this T cell receptor (beta chain) was determined in a study of preoperative IRX-2 immunotherapy in early breast cancer. The CDR3 runs to 14 residues. The ends were cut back, 7 bases at V and 1 base at J, with 11 bases in the middle. The germline V gene encodes CDR1 SNHLY and CDR2 FYNNEI. The treatment: preoperative locoregional IRX-2 cytokine immunotherapy. Samples came from a phase Ib trial of preoperative locoregional IRX-2 cytokine immunotherapy. Clones were sequenced by immunoSEQ multiplex PCR, and TCRdb holds only the in-frame ones, with some missing. Among some 30,000 clones, 85% to 90% were seen once, and the ten largest hold approximately 10%.

This sample was gathered from a patient treated with IRX-2 immunotherapy. This sequence was found in a human donor with breast cancer. The V and J genes are TRBV2 and TRBJ1-5; tentatively, D is TRBD1 (6 bases). CDR3 DNA: TGTGCCAGCACCCAAGGACAGAGCAATCAGCCCCAGCATTTT. Translating it yields CASTQGQSNQPQHF. The whole variable domain, filled in from reference TRBV2 and TRBJ1-5, reads EPEVTQTPSHQVTQMGQEVILRCVPISNHLYFYWYRQILGQKVEFLVSFYNNEISEKSEIFDDQFSVERPDGSNFTLKIRSTKLEDSAMYFCASTQGQSNQPQHFGDGTRLSIL.